The present T cell receptor (beta chain) was sequenced within a study of control samples from healthy donors and cancer patients. The CDR3 is made up of 13 amino acids. Germline loops: CDR1 SGHDN, CDR2 FVKESK. V lost 2 bases and J lost 1, with 6 bases in between. The data were produced by immunoSEQ multiplex PCR, yet TCRdb's version contains in-frame clones alone and is incomplete. The data hold 110,000 or so clones, with 83% observed a single time. The source is a woman in her 50s in good health. Sequencing was performed on blood. The genes are TRBV14 and TRBJ2-7; no clear D. CDR3 DNA sequence: TGTGCCAGCAGCCAACGTCCTTCCTACGAGCAGTACTTC. Residues: CASSQRPSYEQYF.